The clone carrying this TCR beta chain occurred many times. Its antigen is as yet unknown. Trimming took off 0 bases at V and 8 bases at J, with 17 bases between the two ends. The CDR3 has 15 residues. CDR1 SGDLS and CDR2 YYNGEE come from the germline V gene. This sample was included in a study of breast tumors, draining lymph nodes, adjacent tissues. Whole-study findings and limits: Luminal-like breast cancer showed significantly greater tumor-nontumor repertoire similarity than basal-like breast cancer did. Tumor TCR diversity was below lymph nodes but above nontumor tissue. Tumor T cell lymph node origin was a supported hypothesis, not proven.

TCRdb itself ran the multiplex PCR reads through MiXCR, one entry per CDR3 protein. Here the sample spans approximately 230,000 distinct CDR3 sequences, less than 40% being singletons. The lymph nodes were axillary draining lymph nodes from breast cancer patients. This sequence joins TRBV9 and TRBJ1-2, with a weak D call TRBD1 (5 bases). The clonotype comes from a female donor with breast cancer. Some clones in this sample may be carry-over from other donors' samples. The sequencing input was axillary lymph node tissue. The CDR3 DNA is TGTGCCAGCAGCGTAGGGATCCGGGGGGGGATAGGCTACACCTTC. Protein sequence: CASSVGIRGGIGYTF.